These T cell receptor beta chains were read from a single sample in a study of T cells in Graves' hyperthyroidism and ophthalmopathy. TCRdb recomputed calls from the multiplex PCR reads with MiXCR, one row per CDR3 protein. Seen here are over 120,000 distinct CDR3 sequences, approximately 20% observed once, and the top ten hold roughly 71%. Specimen: blood. The receptors originated from a woman in her forties or fifties with Graves' hyperthyroidism that later progressed to Graves' ophthalmopathy. Each CDR3 is given with its conserved first and last residue. A D gene is named only where the DNA matches it firmly. Expanded clones get a size class; other rows say once, few or many, or leave the size out.

d_gene,j_gene,abundance,v_gene,CDR3aa,CDR3nt
NA,TRBJ2-4,few,TRBV12-3/TRBV12-4,CASSPIGLQNIQYF,TGTGCCAGCAGTCCTATTGGACTTCAAAACATTCAGTACTTC
NA,TRBJ2-7,many,TRBV3-1,CASSQVPGLTGEQYF,TGTGCCAGCAGCCAAGTCCCCGGACTAACGGGGGAGCAGTACTTC
NA,TRBJ2-3,few,TRBV10-2,CASKTSYSGDTQYF,TGCGCCAGTAAAACCAGTTACTCGGGAGATACGCAGTATTTT
NA,TRBJ2-2,NA,TRBV5-5,CASSLVWGANTGELFF,TGTGCCAGCAGCTTGGTCTGGGGCGCGAACACCGGGGAGCTGTTTTTT
NA,TRBJ2-3,many,TRBV30,CAWSVPRGSTDTQYF,TGTGCCTGGTCCGTCCCCCGGGGTAGCACAGATACGCAGTATTTT
NA,TRBJ1-3,NA,TRBV6-1,CASSHRPLQGSSGNTIYF,TGTGCCAGCAGTCACCGACCCCTACAGGGCAGCTCTGGAAACACCATATATTTT
TRBD1,TRBJ1-1,NA,TRBV6-1,CASSPRAGGGTEAFF,TGTGCCAGCAGTCCGCGAGCAGGGGGCGGCACTGAAGCTTTCTTT
TRBD1,TRBJ1-2,NA,TRBV5-1,CASSRTGTGNADGYTF,TGCGCCAGCAGCCGTACCGGGACAGGGAATGCGGATGGCTACACCTTC
NA,TRBJ2-3,many,TRBV11-2,CASSSGLTQYF,TGTGCCAGCAGCTCGGGCCTGACGCAGTATTTT
NA,TRBJ1-6,few,TRBV6-1,CASKRGTNSPLHF,TGTGCCAGCAAAAGAGGGACCAATTCACCCCTCCACTTT
TRBD2,TRBJ2-1,NA,TRBV20-1,CSARGLAGERFF,TGCAGTGCTAGGGGACTAGCGGGAGAGAGGTTCTTC
TRBD2,TRBJ2-1,NA,TRBV10-2,CASGGLAGPEQFF,TGCGCCAGCGGGGGACTAGCGGGCCCCGAGCAGTTCTTC
NA,TRBJ2-7,many,TRBV7-2,CASSLVGGGVHEQYF,TGTGCCAGCAGCTTAGTAGGGGGGGGGGTACACGAGCAGTACTTC
TRBD2,TRBJ2-3,many,TRBV11-2,CASSHSGNRQDTQYF,TGTGCCAGCAGCCATAGCGGGAATCGGCAAGATACGCAGTATTTT
NA,TRBJ2-1,many,TRBV28,CASSFLLSSYNEQFF,TGTGCCAGCAGTTTCCTCCTCAGCTCCTACAATGAGCAGTTCTTC
TRBD1,TRBJ1-2,many,TRBV6-1,CASRWTGGPTHGYTF,TGTGCCAGCAGGTGGACAGGGGGACCGACGCATGGCTACACCTTC
NA,TRBJ2-6,few,TRBV27,CASSFSRGAGANVLTF,TGTGCCAGCAGTTTCTCAAGGGGGGCTGGGGCCAACGTCCTGACTTTC
NA,TRBJ2-3,many,TRBV5-5,CASSLAGQGQYF,TGTGCCAGCAGCCTAGCCGGCCAGGGTCAGTATTTT
NA,TRBJ1-5,many,TRBV6-1,CASSDRGGNQPQHF,TGTGCCAGCAGTGACAGGGGTGGTAATCAGCCCCAGCATTTT
TRBD1,TRBJ1-2,NA,TRBV12-3/TRBV12-4,CASSPTGGGYGYTF,TGTGCCAGCAGTCCTACAGGGGGGGGCTATGGCTACACCTTC
TRBD1,TRBJ2-3,NA,TRBV7-9,CASSFGGTGGFTDTQYF,TGTGCCAGCAGCTTCGGGGGGACAGGGGGCTTCACAGATACGCAGTATTTT
NA,TRBJ1-5,many,TRBV6-4,CASSDSPEVSNQPQHF,TGTGCCAGCAGTGACTCGCCTGAGGTTAGCAATCAGCCCCAGCATTTT
NA,TRBJ2-7,many,TRBV6-2/TRBV6-3,CASSYSPGRLEQYF,TGTGCCAGCAGTTACTCGCCGGGACGGCTGGAGCAGTACTTC
NA,TRBJ2-3,NA,TRBV12-3/TRBV12-4,CASSPRSDTQYF,TGTGCCAGCAGTCCGCGATCAGATACGCAGTATTTT
NA,TRBJ1-4,many,TRBV20-1,CSARVGAGNEKLFF,TGCAGTGCTAGAGTGGGGGCGGGTAATGAAAAACTGTTTTTT
TRBD1,TRBJ2-7,NA,TRBV6-1,CASSPYRDSYEQYF,TGTGCCAGCAGTCCTTACCGGGACAGCTACGAGCAGTACTTC
TRBD2,TRBJ2-1,many,TRBV29-1,CSVAGYGLAGGNEQFF,TGCAGCGTTGCCGGGTACGGACTAGCGGGTGGCAATGAGCAGTTCTTC
NA,TRBJ2-2,NA,TRBV6-1,CASSVYGSNTGELFF,TGTGCCAGCAGTGTATACGGCTCGAACACCGGGGAGCTGTTTTTT
NA,TRBJ2-2,many,TRBV7-8,CASSYGRQVTGELFF,TGTGCCAGCAGCTACGGAAGACAGGTCACCGGGGAGCTGTTTTTT
NA,TRBJ2-3,few,TRBV15,CATSREGVADTQYF,TGTGCCACCAGCAGAGAGGGAGTTGCAGATACGCAGTATTTT
TRBD2,TRBJ2-1,NA,TRBV28,CASSPSGRPNYNEQFF,TGTGCCAGCAGTCCTAGCGGGAGGCCCAATTACAATGAGCAGTTCTTC
NA,TRBJ1-1,NA,TRBV24-1,CATSDAGWTEAFF,TGTGCCACCAGTGATGCCGGTTGGACTGAAGCTTTCTTT
NA,TRBJ2-7,many,TRBV2,CASSEDGQIYEQYF,TGTGCCAGCAGTGAAGACGGTCAGATTTACGAGCAGTACTTC
TRBD2,TRBJ2-1,NA,TRBV11-2,CASSFALAGGKNEQFF,TGTGCCAGCAGCTTCGCGCTAGCGGGAGGAAAGAATGAGCAGTTCTTC
NA,TRBJ2-7,few,TRBV5-6,CATHLIGRSGEQYF,TGTGCCACCCATCTAATCGGGCGGTCGGGTGAGCAGTACTTC
NA,TRBJ2-3,many,TRBV3-1,CASSQRSSAPGTDTQYF,TGTGCCAGCAGCCAAAGGAGTAGCGCCCCAGGCACAGATACGCAGTATTTT
NA,TRBJ2-4,many,TRBV27,CASSFPQGGRNIQYF,TGTGCCAGCAGTTTCCCCCAGGGGGGAAGGAACATTCAGTACTTC
NA,TRBJ1-3,NA,TRBV6-1,CASRRVHSGNTIYF,TGTGCCAGCAGGCGGGTCCACTCTGGAAACACCATATATTTT
NA,TRBJ2-7,many,TRBV11-2,CASSLEAGWAYEQYF,TGTGCCAGCAGCTTAGAGGCAGGGTGGGCCTACGAGCAGTACTTC
TRBD2,TRBJ2-1,NA,TRBV10-2,CASPTVAGPYNEQFF,TGCGCCAGCCCGACAGTAGCGGGGCCCTACAATGAGCAGTTCTTC
TRBD1,TRBJ1-1,NA,TRBV12-3/TRBV12-4,CASRPGTGKNTEAFF,TGTGCCAGCAGACCAGGGACAGGGAAAAACACTGAAGCTTTCTTT
NA,TRBJ1-1,NA,TRBV7-2,CASSAPANTEAFF,TGTGCCAGCAGCGCCCCGGCGAACACTGAAGCTTTCTTT
NA,TRBJ1-2,NA,TRBV28,CASSLPTWRIYGYTF,TGTGCCAGCAGTTTACCGACGTGGCGGATTTATGGCTACACCTTC
TRBD2,TRBJ2-2,many,TRBV19,CASSLRSPGLGTGELFF,TGTGCCAGTAGCCTTCGGTCCCCGGGACTAGGAACCGGGGAGCTGTTTTTT
TRBD2,TRBJ2-1,NA,TRBV6-2/TRBV6-3,CASKASGGLSYNEQFF,TGTGCCAGCAAGGCTAGCGGGGGGTTATCCTACAATGAGCAGTTCTTC
NA,TRBJ2-1,many,TRBV5-5,CASSGDQGFRYNEQFF,TGTGCCAGCAGCGGAGACCAGGGATTTCGCTACAATGAGCAGTTCTTC
NA,TRBJ1-1,many,TRBV28,CASSLGAFTEAFF,TGTGCCAGCAGTTTAGGAGCTTTCACTGAAGCTTTCTTT
TRBD1,TRBJ2-1,NA,TRBV29-1,CSVPTDRGGEQFF,TGCAGCGTCCCCACGGACAGGGGGGGTGAGCAGTTCTTC
TRBD1,TRBJ2-7,many,TRBV3-1,CASSQVIGQAYEQYF,TGTGCCAGCAGCCAAGTCATCGGACAGGCCTACGAGCAGTACTTC
TRBD1,TRBJ1-1,many,TRBV29-1,CSVDGTGHTEAFF,TGCAGCGTTGATGGGACAGGGCACACTGAAGCTTTCTTT
NA,TRBJ1-1,many,TRBV2,CASIVGQLLNTEAFF,TGTGCCAGCATCGTTGGACAGCTGTTAAACACTGAAGCTTTCTTT
NA,TRBJ1-5,NA,TRBV6-1,CASSTLWEQPQHF,TGTGCCAGCAGTACCCTTTGGGAACAGCCCCAGCATTTT
TRBD2,TRBJ2-7,many,TRBV6-5,CASSYSASGSGGNEQYF,TGTGCCAGCAGTTACTCTGCTAGCGGGAGTGGGGGCAACGAGCAGTACTTC
NA,TRBJ1-1,few,TRBV29-1,CSASTGLNTEAFF,TGCAGCGCAAGTACAGGGTTGAACACTGAAGCTTTCTTT
NA,TRBJ1-3,few,TRBV30,CAWDRGRGNTTYF,TGTGCCTGGGACCGGGGCAGGGGAAACACCACATATTTT